These 13 T cell receptor beta chains were all obtained from the same sample, sequenced in a study of memory CD4+ T cells and cytomegalovirus serostatus. The sort gate was single viable CD3+CD4+CD8-CD45RO+ cells for memory CD4+ T cells. Only in-frame clones appear in the TCRdb table, and some are missing; sequencing was by immunoSEQ multiplex PCR. The sample has approximately 50,000 clones; 75% to 85% are singletons. The sequenced sample was memory CD4+ T cells from blood. The receptors shown here come from an adult in good health and CMV-seronegative.

The chain recombines TRBV28 with TRBJ2-1, with D tentatively TRBD1 (5 bases). Germline V gene data show CDR1 as MDHEN and CDR2 as SYDVKM. Trimming pared 10 bases from V and 0 bases from J, leaving 22 bases between. The CDR3 runs 17 residues. The CDR3 loop reads CATTSAGLPNSYNEQFF. The CDR3 DNA sequence: TGTGCCACCACAAGCGCAGGGCTTCCCAACTCCTACAATGAGCAGTTCTTC.

This chain links TRBV7-9 with TRBJ1-1, with D perhaps matching TRBD1 (6 bases). CDR1 and CDR2 (germline): SEHNR, FQNEAQ (reference sequence). The CDR3 has 14 residues. The V gene lost 0 bases and the J gene lost 7 bases, with 12 bases spanning the gap. CDR3 sequence reads: CASSLAQGQGEAFF. The CDR3 DNA follows: TGTGCCAGCAGCTTAGCCCAGGGGCAGGGTGAAGCTTTCTTT.

V and J are TRBV19 and TRBJ2-1; 10 nucleotides agree with TRBD2. Looked up from germline, CDR1 is LNHDA and CDR2 is SQIVND (reference sequence). Germline trimming cut 4 bases from V and 2 bases from J; bases unmatched to any gene: 8. The CDR3 sequence is 17 residues long. CDR3 in DNA: TGTGCCAGTAGTAAAGGTGGAACTAGCGGGGCCTACAATGAGCAGTTCTTC. Protein product: CASSKGGTSGAYNEQFF.

This clone was detected a few times. The V call is TRBV2, the J call TRBJ2-7, with D maybe TRBD1 (6 bases). The CDR3 is 14 residues long. Looked up from germline, CDR1 is SNHLY and CDR2 is FYNNEI. V lost 8 bases to trimming and J lost 0 bases, with 14 bases between them. CDR3: CASVQGPSSYEQYF. In nucleotides, the CDR3 is TGTGCCAGCGTACAGGGTCCGAGCTCCTACGAGCAGTACTTC.

The chain is built from TRBV19 and TRBJ2-3; D might be TRBD1 (6 bases). The V and J ends lost 2 bases and 2 bases respectively, with 8 bases between them. The germline gives CDR1 LNHDA, CDR2 SQIVND (reference sequence). The CDR3 has 14 residues. This CDR3 reads CASSIKGDTDTQYF. DNA of the CDR3: TGTGCCAGTAGTATAAAGGGGGACACAGATACGCAGTATTTT.

The chain links TRBV7-6 to TRBJ1-4, with D unresolved. The CDR3 is 16 residues long. The V and J ends lost 7 bases and 8 bases respectively, with 23 bases between them. Germline V CDR1 and CDR2: SGHVS, FNYEAQ. The CDR3 here is CASTLSSSGIGEKLFF. The CDR3 nucleotides read TGTGCCAGCACCCTGTCATCCTCGGGCATAGGAGAAAAACTGTTTTTT.

J is TRBJ2-7 and V is TRBV27, with D hard to call. The CDR3 has 17 amino acids. V dropped 5 bases and J dropped 7 bases, with 27 bases sitting between them. Germline assignment: CDR1 MNHEY and CDR2 SMNVEV (reference sequence). The CDR3 DNA follows: TGTGCCAGCAGTCCTCAACATCCTCGGAGCTCCCTTCGGGAGCAGTACTTC. Amino acid sequence: CASSPQHPRSSLREQYF.

The chain uses TRBV5-8 and TRBJ2-1; possibly TRBD2 for D (5 bases). Germline V gene lookup returns CDR1 SGHTS and CDR2 YDEGEE. V lost 6 bases to trimming and J lost 1 base, with 17 bases between them. The CDR3 is made up of 16 amino acids. The CDR3 loop reads CASTSQFRGSYNEQFF. The CDR3 DNA follows: TGTGCCAGCACCTCTCAGTTTCGGGGATCCTACAATGAGCAGTTCTTC.

The V call is TRBV27, the J call TRBJ2-3; no firm D call. V dropped 3 bases and J dropped 0 bases, with 7 bases sitting between them. In germline, CDR1 is MNHEY, CDR2 SMNVEV (reference sequence). The CDR3 sequence is 14 residues long. The CDR3 DNA reads TGTGCCAGCAGTTTTTTCACTAGCACAGATACGCAGTATTTT. Translation gives CASSFFTSTDTQYF.

CDR3 sequence: CASSGTSGREEQYF. The CDR3 coding sequence is TGTGCCAGCAGTGGGACTAGCGGGAGGGAGGAGCAGTACTTC. J is TRBJ2-7 and V is TRBV2, with TRBD2 matching 15 bases. The CDR3 has 14 residues. Unmatched junction bases numbered 2, after V lost 4 bases and J lost 7 bases. Germline assignment: CDR1 SNHLY and CDR2 FYNNEI. Full variable domain (remainder filled in from reference TRBV2 and TRBJ2-7): EPEVTQTPSHQVTQMGQEVILRCVPISNHLYFYWYRQILGQKVEFLVSFYNNEISEKSEIFDDQFSVERPDGSNFTLKIRSTKLEDSAMYFCASSGTSGREEQYFGPGTRLTVT.

The chain carries TRBV18 and TRBJ1-1; TRBD1 aligns across 7 bases. This CDR3 is 13 amino acids long. CDR1 KGHSH and CDR2 LQKENI come from the germline V gene. J was trimmed by 4 bases and V by 3 bases; bases with no gene match: 2. The CDR3 DNA reads as TGTGCCAGCTCACCGGGACAGCGCACTGAAGCTTTCTTT. Translation gives CASSPGQRTEAFF.

This chain links TRBV6-5 with TRBJ1-5, with 7 bases identical to TRBD1. CDR1 and CDR2 (germline): MNHEY, SVGAGI. This CDR3 is built from 16 residues. V gave up 4 bases and J gave up 4 bases; unmatched junction bases: 10. CDR3 bases: TGTGCCAGCAGTTCCCTGACAGGGCGAAGGAATCAGCCCCAGCATTTT. Protein sequence: CASSSLTGRRNQPQHF.

The J gene is TRBJ2-2, the V gene TRBV15; 7 bases map to TRBD2. With V trimmed by 3 bases and J by 7 bases, 2 bases remained unmatched. CDR3 length: 13 amino acids. Germline assignment: CDR1 LNHNV and CDR2 YYDKDF (reference sequence). This CDR3 is CATSRGGIGELFF. The CDR3 DNA is TGTGCCACCAGCAGGGGGGGGATCGGGGAGCTGTTTTTT.